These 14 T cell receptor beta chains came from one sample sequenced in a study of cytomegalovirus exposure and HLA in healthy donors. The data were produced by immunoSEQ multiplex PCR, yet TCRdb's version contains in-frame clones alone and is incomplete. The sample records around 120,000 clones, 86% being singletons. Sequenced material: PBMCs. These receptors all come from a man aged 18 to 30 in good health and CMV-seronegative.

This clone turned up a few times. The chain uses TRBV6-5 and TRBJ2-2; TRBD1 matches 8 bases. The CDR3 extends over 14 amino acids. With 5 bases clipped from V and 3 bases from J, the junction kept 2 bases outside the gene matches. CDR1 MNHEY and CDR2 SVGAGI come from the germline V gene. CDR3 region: CASSPGGHTGELFF. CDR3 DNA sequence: TGTGCCAGCAGTCCAGGGGGCCACACCGGGGAGCTGTTTTTT.

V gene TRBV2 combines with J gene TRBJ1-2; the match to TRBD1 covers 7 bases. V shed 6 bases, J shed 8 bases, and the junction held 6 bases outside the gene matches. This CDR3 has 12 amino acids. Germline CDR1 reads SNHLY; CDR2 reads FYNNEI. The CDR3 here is CASRASRGGYTF. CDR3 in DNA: TGTGCCAGCAGAGCTAGCAGGGGGGGCTACACCTTC.

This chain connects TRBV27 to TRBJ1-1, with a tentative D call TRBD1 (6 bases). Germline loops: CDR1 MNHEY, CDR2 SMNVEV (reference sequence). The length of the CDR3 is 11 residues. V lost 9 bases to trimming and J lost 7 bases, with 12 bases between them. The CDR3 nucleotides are TGTGCCAGTGAGAGGGGGGGTGAAGCTTTCTTT. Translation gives CASERGGEAFF.

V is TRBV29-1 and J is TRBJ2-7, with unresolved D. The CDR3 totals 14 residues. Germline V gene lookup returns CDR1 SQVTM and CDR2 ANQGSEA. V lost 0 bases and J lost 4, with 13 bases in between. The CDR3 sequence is CSVEENRAPYEQYF. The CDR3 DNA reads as TGCAGCGTTGAAGAAAACAGAGCTCCTTACGAGCAGTACTTC.

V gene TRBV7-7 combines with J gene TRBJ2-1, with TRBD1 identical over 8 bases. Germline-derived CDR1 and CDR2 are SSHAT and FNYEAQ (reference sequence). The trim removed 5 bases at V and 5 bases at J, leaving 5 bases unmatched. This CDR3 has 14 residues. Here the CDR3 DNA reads TGTGCCAGCAGCACCGGACAGGGCGACAATGAGCAGTTCTTC. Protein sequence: CASSTGQGDNEQFF.

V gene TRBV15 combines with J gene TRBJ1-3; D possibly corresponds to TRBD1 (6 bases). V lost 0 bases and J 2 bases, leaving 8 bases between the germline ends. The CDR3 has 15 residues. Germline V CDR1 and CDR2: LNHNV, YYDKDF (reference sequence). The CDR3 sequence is CATSRDGGPGNTIYF. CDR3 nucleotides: TGTGCCACCAGCAGAGATGGGGGCCCTGGAAACACCATATATTTT.

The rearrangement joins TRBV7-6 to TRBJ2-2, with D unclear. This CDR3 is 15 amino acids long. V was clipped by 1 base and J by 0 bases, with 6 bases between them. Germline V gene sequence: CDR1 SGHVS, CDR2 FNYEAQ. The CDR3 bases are TGTGCCAGCAGCTTAGACATTACGAACACCGGGGAGCTGTTTTTT. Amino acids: CASSLDITNTGELFF.

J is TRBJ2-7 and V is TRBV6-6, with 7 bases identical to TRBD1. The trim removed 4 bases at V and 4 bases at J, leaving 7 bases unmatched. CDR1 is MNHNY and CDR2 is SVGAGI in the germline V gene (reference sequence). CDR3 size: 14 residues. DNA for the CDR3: TGTGCCAGCAGTTTACAGGGGCCTTTGTACGAGCAGTACTTC. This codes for CASSLQGPLYEQYF.

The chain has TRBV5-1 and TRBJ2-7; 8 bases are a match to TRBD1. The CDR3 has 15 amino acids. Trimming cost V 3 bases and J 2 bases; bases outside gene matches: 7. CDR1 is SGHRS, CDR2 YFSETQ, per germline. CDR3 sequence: CASSYQTGDPYEQYF. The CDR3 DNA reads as TGCGCCAGCAGCTACCAGACAGGGGACCCCTACGAGCAGTACTTC.

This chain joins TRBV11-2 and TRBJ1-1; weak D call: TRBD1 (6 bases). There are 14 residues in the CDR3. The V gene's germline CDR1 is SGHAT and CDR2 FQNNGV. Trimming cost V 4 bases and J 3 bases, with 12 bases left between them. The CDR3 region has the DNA TGTGCCAGCAGCTACTCACAGGGATACACTGAAGCTTTCTTT. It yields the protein CASSYSQGYTEAFF.

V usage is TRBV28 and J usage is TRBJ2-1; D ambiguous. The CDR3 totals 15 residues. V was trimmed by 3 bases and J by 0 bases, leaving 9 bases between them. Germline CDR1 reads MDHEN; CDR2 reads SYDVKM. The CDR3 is CASSFYRSSYNEQFF. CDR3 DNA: TGTGCCAGCAGTTTCTACAGATCCTCCTACAATGAGCAGTTCTTC.

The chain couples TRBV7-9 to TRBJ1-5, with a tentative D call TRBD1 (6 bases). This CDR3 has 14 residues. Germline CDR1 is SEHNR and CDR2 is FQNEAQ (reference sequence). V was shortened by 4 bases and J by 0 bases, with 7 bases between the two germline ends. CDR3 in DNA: TGTGCCAGCAGCTCGGACAGTAGCAATCAGCCCCAGCATTTT. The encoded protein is CASSSDSSNQPQHF.

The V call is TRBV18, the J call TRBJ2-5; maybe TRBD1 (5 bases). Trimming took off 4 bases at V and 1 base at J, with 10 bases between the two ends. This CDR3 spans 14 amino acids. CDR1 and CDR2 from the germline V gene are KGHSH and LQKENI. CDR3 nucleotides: TGTGCCAGCTCACGGAGACAGAGCCAAGAGACCCAGTACTTC. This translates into CASSRRQSQETQYF.

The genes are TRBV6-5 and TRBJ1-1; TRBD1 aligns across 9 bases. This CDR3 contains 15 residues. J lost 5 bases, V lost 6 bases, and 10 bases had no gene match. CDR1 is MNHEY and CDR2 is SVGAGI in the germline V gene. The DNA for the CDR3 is TGTGCCAGCAGCTCCCTCACAGGGGGCAGGACTGAAGCTTTCTTT. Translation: CASSSLTGGRTEAFF.